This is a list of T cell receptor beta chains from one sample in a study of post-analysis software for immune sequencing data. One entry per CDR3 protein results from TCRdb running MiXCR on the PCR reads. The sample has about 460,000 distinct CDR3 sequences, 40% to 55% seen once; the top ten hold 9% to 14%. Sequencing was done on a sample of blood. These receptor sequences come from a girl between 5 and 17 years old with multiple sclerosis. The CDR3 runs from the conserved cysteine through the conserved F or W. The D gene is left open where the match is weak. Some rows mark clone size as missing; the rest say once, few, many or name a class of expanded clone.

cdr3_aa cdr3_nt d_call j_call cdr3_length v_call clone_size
CASSLARGGLSTEAFF TGTGCCAGCAGCTTAGCTCGTGGAGGGTTGAGCACTGAAGCTTTCTTT NA TRBJ1-1 16 TRBV7-6 few
CASSYVTEAFF TGTGCGAGCAGTTACGTCACTGAAGCTTTCTTT NA TRBJ1-1 11 TRBV6-6 NA
CASSLTVGTYNEQFF TGTGCCAGCAGCTTAACGGTGGGGACTTACAATGAGCAGTTCTTC NA TRBJ2-1 15 TRBV7-3 NA
CASSLGGSGADTQYF TGTGCCAGCAGCTTAGGGGGCAGTGGGGCAGATACGCAGTATTTT NA TRBJ2-3 15 TRBV7-9 NA
CASSQDPPRLAGARYQETQYF TGCGCCAGCAGCCAAGATCCCCCGCGCCTAGCGGGAGCGAGGTACCAAGAGACCCAGTACTTC TRBD2 TRBJ2-5 21 TRBV4-1 few
CASSHGTSGGEDTQYF TGTGCCAGCAGCCACGGGACTAGCGGGGGGGAAGATACGCAGTATTTT TRBD2 TRBJ2-3 16 TRBV9 NA
CASSQVGRESNADTQYF TGCGCCAGCAGCCAAGTCGGGCGGGAGTCGAATGCAGATACGCAGTATTTT TRBD2 TRBJ2-3 17 TRBV4-1 NA
CAIMRDGNNEQFF TGTGCCATCATGAGGGATGGAAACAATGAGCAGTTCTTC NA TRBJ2-1 13 TRBV10-3 NA
CAGNRQGSYEQYF TGTGCCGGCAACCGACAGGGGAGTTACGAGCAGTACTTC TRBD1 TRBJ2-7 13 TRBV28 NA
CASSTPELNEQFF TGTGCCAGCAGCACCCCAGAGCTAAATGAGCAGTTCTTC NA TRBJ2-1 13 TRBV21-1 NA
CASSFQARGGNEQFF TGCGCCAGCAGCTTCCAGGCTCGGGGAGGCAATGAGCAGTTCTTC NA TRBJ2-1 15 TRBV5-1 NA
CSARDRIYNEQFF TGCAGTGCTAGGGACCGGATTTACAATGAGCAGTTCTTC NA TRBJ2-1 13 TRBV20-1 once
CATSRDRGGASVLTF TGTGCCACCAGCAGAGATAGGGGGGGGGCCAGCGTCCTGACTTTC NA TRBJ2-6 15 TRBV15 NA
CASVPRYGYTF TGTGCCAGCGTCCCGCGGTATGGCTACACCTTC NA TRBJ1-2 11 TRBV2 NA
CSARTGTREQFF TGCAGTGCCCGGACAGGGACGCGTGAGCAGTTCTTC TRBD1 TRBJ2-1 12 TRBV20-1 few
CASSSGDSLTGGIYGYTF TGCGCCAGCAGCTCTGGCGACTCCCTGACAGGGGGGATCTATGGCTACACCTTC TRBD1 TRBJ1-2 18 TRBV5-1 NA
CASSLPSSGRNEQFF TGTGCCAGCAGTTTACCTAGTTCAGGACGCAATGAGCAGTTCTTC NA TRBJ2-1 15 TRBV27 few
CASRPGQGAETQYF TGTGCCAGCAGACCGGGGCAGGGGGCAGAGACCCAGTACTTC TRBD1 TRBJ2-5 14 TRBV12-3/TRBV12-4 few
CASSLEGGLQETQYF TGTGCCAGCAGCTTAGAAGGGGGCTTACAAGAGACCCAGTACTTC TRBD1 TRBJ2-5 15 TRBV7-9 few
CASSFGGMNTEAFF TGTGCCAGCAGCTTCGGGGGGATGAACACTGAAGCTTTCTTT NA TRBJ1-1 14 TRBV7-3 NA
CASTPTGTRLAKNIQYF TGTGCCAGCACCCCAACGGGGACTAGGTTAGCCAAAAACATTCAGTACTTC TRBD2 TRBJ2-4 17 TRBV3-1 few
CASSLRAQGAMNTEAFF TGTGCCAGCAGCTTGAGGGCACAGGGGGCCATGAACACTGAAGCTTTCTTT TRBD1 TRBJ1-1 17 TRBV7-8 few
CASSTGWLAPQETQYF TGTGCCAGCAGTACGGGATGGCTAGCGCCGCAAGAGACCCAGTACTTC NA TRBJ2-5 16 TRBV6-2/TRBV6-3 NA
CASSQDMEEVTYNEQFF TGCGCCAGCAGTCAAGATATGGAGGAGGTAACCTACAATGAGCAGTTCTTC NA TRBJ2-1 17 TRBV4-3 NA
CASSQEQGGSYEQYF TGTGCCAGCAGCCAGGAACAGGGGGGGTCCTACGAGCAGTACTTC NA TRBJ2-7 15 TRBV4-2 many
CASSLGLDNEQFF TGTGCCAGCAGCTTGGGACTAGACAATGAGCAGTTCTTC NA TRBJ2-1 13 TRBV5-4 NA
CASSRDGGRQPQHF TGTGCCAGCAGCCGCGACGGGGGGCGCCAGCCCCAGCATTTT NA TRBJ1-5 14 TRBV5-4 few
CATSDPRTDSYEQYF TGTGCCACCAGTGATCCCCGGACAGATTCCTACGAGCAGTACTTC NA TRBJ2-7 15 TRBV24-1 few
CASSQDRKALETQYF TGTGCCAGCAGCCAAGACCGAAAAGCTTTGGAGACCCAGTACTTC NA TRBJ2-5 15 TRBV14 few
CASSRSGYGYTF TGTGCCAGCTCGCGGTCAGGGTATGGCTACACCTTC NA TRBJ1-2 12 TRBV2 once
CASSLNPYDTQYF TGTGCCAGCAGCTTAAACCCGTACGATACGCAGTATTTT NA TRBJ2-3 13 TRBV7-3 NA